This T cell receptor beta chain was captured by sequencing in a study of cytomegalovirus exposure and HLA in healthy donors. Across the study: The roughly 130 validation repertoires used the same platform as the approximately 700 first-cohort repertoires (as reported by a later analysis).

Concerning this clone itself: What it binds is unknown. One end of the junction varies from germline; a read error may be responsible.

The germline V gene has CDR1 SSHAT and CDR2 FNYEAQ (reference sequence). The CDR3 contains 13 residues. Study-wide points: Investigators reported 150 to 200 TCR beta chains as tied to cytomegalovirus. Reports described diagnosis of cytomegalovirus status by the classifier as highly specific and sensitive. It was confirmed in vitro that a few of the CMV-associated chains were specific for CMV antigens.

Data came from immunoSEQ multiplex PCR; TCRdb stores just in-frame clones and leaves some out. The sample shows 150,000 to 200,000 clones, roughly nine tenths of them seen only once. The receptor comes from a young man in good health and CMV-seropositive. Sample: PBMCs. The chain carries TRBV7-7 and TRBJ2-5; maybe TRBD1 (6 bases). CDR3 nucleotides: TGTGCTAGCAGCTTGGGGGCGCGAGAGACCCAGTACTTC. This gives the protein CASSLGARETQYF.